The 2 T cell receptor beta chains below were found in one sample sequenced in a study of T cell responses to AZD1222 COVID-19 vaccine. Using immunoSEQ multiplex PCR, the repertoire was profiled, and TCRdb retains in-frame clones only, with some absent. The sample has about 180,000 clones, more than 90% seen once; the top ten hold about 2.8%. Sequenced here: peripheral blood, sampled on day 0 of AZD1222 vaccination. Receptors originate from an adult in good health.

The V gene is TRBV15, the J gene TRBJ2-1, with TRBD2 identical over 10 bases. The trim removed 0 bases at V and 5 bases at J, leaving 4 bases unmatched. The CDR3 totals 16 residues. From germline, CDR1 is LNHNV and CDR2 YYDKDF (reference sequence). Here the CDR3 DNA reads TGTGCCACCAGCAGAGAAAAACTAGCGGGGAACAATGAGCAGTTCTTC. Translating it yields CATSREKLAGNNEQFF.

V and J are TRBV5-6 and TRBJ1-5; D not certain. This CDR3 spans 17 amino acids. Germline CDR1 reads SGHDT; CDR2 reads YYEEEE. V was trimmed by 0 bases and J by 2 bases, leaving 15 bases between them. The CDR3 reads CASSLGTTWSGNQPQHF. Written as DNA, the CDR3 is TGTGCCAGCAGCTTGGGCACCACATGGAGTGGCAATCAGCCCCAGCATTTT.